The 9 T cell receptor beta chains listed next were all sequenced from one sample in a study of T cell clonality in common variable immunodeficiency. Only in-frame clones appear in the TCRdb table, and some are missing; sequencing was by immunoSEQ multiplex PCR. The data show about 60,000 clones, with none appearing a single time. Sequenced: peripheral blood mononuclear cells. These receptor sequences come from a person between 18 and 75 years old in good health.

This clone appeared many times. The read terminates 3 residues before the CDR3 end, so the remaining end is supplied by the germline J gene. This rearrangement joins TRBV29-1 to TRBJ1-1, with D maybe TRBD1 (5 bases). CDR1 SQVTM and CDR2 ANQGSEA come from the germline V gene. V dropped 6 bases and J dropped 2 bases, with 16 bases sitting between them. The CDR3 length is 14 residues. The covered CDR3 bases are TGCAGCGTATCCGCAGGGTGGAGAAACACTGAA. Amino acid sequence: CSVSAGWRNTE. The whole CDR3 protein reads CSVSAGWRNTEAFF.

This clone was counted many times. The CDR3 extends 3 residues past the end of the read, so its final part is completed from the germline J gene. V usage is TRBV20-1 and J usage is TRBJ2-2; 8 nucleotides line up with TRBD2. V was clipped by 0 bases and J by 5 bases; unmatched bases: 8. The CDR3 spans 16 residues. The germline CDR1 and CDR2 sequences are DFQATT and SNEGSKA (reference sequence). The DNA read from the CDR3 is TGCAGTGCTAGAGATCCCCAAAAGCGGGAGACCGGGGAG. Its translation: CSARDPQKRETGE. The whole CDR3 sequence is CSARDPQKRETGELFF.

There are many counts of this clone. From the germline J gene comes the end of the CDR3, since the read stops 3 residues before it. The chain links TRBV9 to TRBJ2-1, with D maybe TRBD2 (7 bases). Germline lookup yields CDR1 SGDLS and CDR2 YYNGEE. The CDR3 consists of 16 residues. With 3 bases removed from V and 4 bases from J, the gap between germline ends came to 17 bases. This chain's CDR3 is CASSALVGGGYNEQFF. The CDR3 bases that were read are TGTGCCAGCAGCGCCTTAGTAGGGGGGGGTTACAATGAG.

There are many counts of this clone. The sequence runs out 3 residues before the end of the CDR3; the remainder is reconstructed from the germline J gene. The rearrangement links TRBV7-9 to TRBJ2-7; D not certain. Germline CDR1 and CDR2: SEHNR and FQNEAQ (reference sequence). CDR3 length: 12 residues. Trimming stripped 7 bases from V and 0 bases from J, with 7 bases between. The part of the CDR3 DNA that was read is TGTGCCAGCATTGGCGGCTCCTACGAG. Amino acids: CASIGGSYE. The full CDR3 reads CASIGGSYEQYF.

This clone was seen ten or more times. CDR3 DNA, as far as it was read: TGTGCCAGTAGTAGGACAGGGGCCGCCAAAAACATT. Translating it yields CASSRTGAAKNI. In full, the CDR3 reads CASSRTGAAKNIQYF. V and J are TRBV19 and TRBJ2-4; TRBD1 agrees at 9 bases. From the germline J gene comes the end of the CDR3, since the read stops 3 residues before it. V lost 4 bases and J lost 1; bases outside the gene matches: 2. The germline CDR1 and CDR2 sequences are LNHDA and SQIVND (reference sequence). The CDR3 loop spans 15 amino acids.

This clone has a count of ten or more. The read ends 3 residues early relative to the CDR3; the germline J gene fills the gap. The chain is built from TRBV5-6 and TRBJ2-5, with D possibly being TRBD2 (6 bases). Germline lookup yields CDR1 SGHDT and CDR2 YYEEEE. The CDR3 totals 15 residues. Deletions cut 0 bases from V and 5 bases from J, with 14 bases between. The DNA read from the CDR3 is TGTGCCAGCAGCTTGGCGGCGGGGCCAGGGGAGACC. Protein: CASSLAAGPGET. The whole CDR3 sequence reads CASSLAAGPGETQYF. Drawing the rest from reference TRBV5-6 and TRBJ2-5, the complete variable domain is DAGVTQSPTHLIKTRGQQVTLRCSPKSGHDTVSWYQQALGQGPQFIFQYYEEEERQRGNFPDRFSGHQFPNYSSELNVNALLLGDSALYLCASSLAAGPGETQYFGPGTRLLVL.

This clone was seen many times. The missing CDR3 end, 3 residues past where the read stops, is filled in from the germline J gene. This rearrangement joins TRBV5-5 to TRBJ1-1; TRBD1 matches 8 bases. V gave up 1 base and J gave up 5 bases; unmatched junction bases: 7. In germline, CDR1 is SGHKS, CDR2 YYEKEE (reference sequence). CDR3 size: 15 residues. CDR3 amino acids: CASSLRTGRGTEAFF. CDR3 bases read: TGTGCCAGCAGCTTGAGGACAGGGAGAGGGACTGAA.

This clone was observed many times. The missing CDR3 end, 3 residues past where the read stops, is filled in from the germline J gene. The chain carries TRBV15 and TRBJ2-5; TRBD2 aligns across 12 bases. V lost 0 bases to trimming and J lost 1 base; unmatched junction nucleotides: 15. Germline CDR1 and CDR2: LNHNV and YYDKDF (reference sequence). The CDR3 is 21 residues long. The CDR3 sequence is CATSRDQWASGRGDPQETQYF. The covered CDR3 bases are TGTGCCACCAGCAGAGATCAGTGGGCTAGCGGGAGGGGGGACCCCCAAGAGACC.

In its sample, this clone was seen many times. The read ends 3 residues early relative to the CDR3; the germline J gene fills the gap. The chain recombines TRBV20-1 with TRBJ1-1, with D maybe TRBD1 (6 bases). The V gene's germline CDR1 is DFQATT and CDR2 SNEGSKA (reference sequence). The CDR3 has 14 amino acids. CDR3 bases read: TGCAGTGCTAGCTCTACAGGGTTCACCTCCGAA. This translates into CSASSTGFTSE. The whole CDR3 reads CSASSTGFTSEAFF.